The text below deals with one T cell receptor (beta chain). As handled by the study authors: Reference gene primer amplification gave estimated nucleated cell counts. TCRdb's table, derived via immunoSEQ multiplex PCR, lists solely in-frame clones and lacks some. V and J calls and clone size are as listed in that table; D and trimming were resolved from the DNA. The table has 20,000 to 25,000 clones, 80% to 95% seen once. The data were taken from a study of blood T cell repertoires in COVID-19. Study context: Donors in the United States, Italy and Spain gave samples during acute or convalescent COVID-19. Sample material is recorded as cDNA or gDNA derived from T cells, B-cell-depleted T cells, or PBMCs.

From germline, CDR1 is GTSNPN and CDR2 SVGIG (reference sequence). The CDR3 runs to 14 residues. V lost 0 bases and J 10 bases, leaving 13 bases between the germline ends. The chain has TRBV30 and TRBJ1-6; D unresolved. This TCR was recovered from a man in his 70s with active COVID-19. What was sequenced was peripheral blood. DNA for the CDR3: TGTGCCTGGAGTGTAGGAGGCCCGGGGTCACCCCTCCACTTT. Its protein is CAWSVGGPGSPLHF.